Below, 14 T cell receptor beta chains from the same sample are listed, as sequenced in a study of T cell responses to AZD1222 COVID-19 vaccine. Libraries were prepared by immunoSEQ multiplex PCR; TCRdb keeps only in-frame clonotypes and omits some of them. Of some 110,000 clones in the sample, about 88% were seen once. This specimen consisted of peripheral blood, obtained on day 0 of AZD1222 vaccination. These receptors came from an adult in good health.

The V call is TRBV6-5, the J call TRBJ2-7; D could derive from TRBD1 or TRBD2 (5 bases each). CDR1 and CDR2 (germline): MNHEY, SVGAGI. The V and J ends lost 8 bases and 3 bases respectively, with 14 bases between them. The CDR3 contains 13 residues. In DNA form, the CDR3 reads TGTGCCAGCTACCTGGCGAGGGGCTACGAGCAGTACTTC. As protein: CASYLARGYEQYF.

The chain uses TRBV5-1 and TRBJ1-2; 8 bases agree with TRBD1. J lost 1 base, V lost 3 bases, and 5 bases had no gene match. CDR1 and CDR2 (germline): SGHRS, YFSETQ. The CDR3 loop spans 15 amino acids. The CDR3 is CASSSTGGINYGYTF. The CDR3 DNA sequence: TGCGCCAGCAGCTCAACAGGGGGGATTAACTATGGCTACACCTTC.

The rearrangement links TRBV5-8 to TRBJ1-2; 8 bases line up with TRBD1. The V gene's germline CDR1 is SGHTS and CDR2 YDEGEE. CDR3 size: 15 residues. V was clipped by 2 bases and J by 4 bases; unmatched bases: 7. CDR3 loop: CASSLQGGLRYGYTF. The CDR3 nucleotides read TGTGCCAGCAGCTTACAGGGGGGCCTCCGCTATGGCTACACCTTC.

This clone showed up just once. The rearrangement joins TRBV7-9 to TRBJ2-5; D not resolved. Germline V gene lookup returns CDR1 SEHNR and CDR2 FQNEAQ (reference sequence). Deletions cut 6 bases from V and 4 bases from J, with 9 bases between. The CDR3 sequence is 12 residues long. The CDR3 loop reads CASSVGAETQYF. The DNA of the CDR3 is TGTGCCAGCAGTGTGGGTGCAGAGACCCAGTACTTC.

The rearrangement links TRBV30 to TRBJ2-7; D remains unclear. Germline lookup yields CDR1 GTSNPN and CDR2 SVGIG (reference sequence). The germline V and J ends were trimmed by 2 bases and 1 base, with 12 bases remaining between them. CDR3 length: 14 residues. The CDR3 DNA follows: TGTGCCTGGAGTAGTGACAATGGATCCTACGAGCAGTACTTC. Translated, it gives CAWSSDNGSYEQYF.

The chain employs TRBV12-5 and TRBJ1-4; weak D call: TRBD1 (5 bases). Trimming took 2 bases from V and 0 from J, leaving 10 bases between them. This CDR3 spans 16 amino acids. Germline CDR1 is LGHNT and CDR2 is FRNRAP. The CDR3: CASGLTWGATNEKLFF. The CDR3 DNA reads as TGTGCTAGTGGTTTGACCTGGGGGGCAACTAATGAAAAACTGTTTTTT.

This clone occurred once. CDR3 in DNA: TGTGCCAGCACGACTACAGGCCTTAATGAAAAACTGTTTTTT. It yields the protein CASTTTGLNEKLFF. The rearrangement uses TRBV28 and TRBJ1-4; D may be TRBD1 (5 bases). The CDR3 sequence is 14 residues long. Germline CDR1 and CDR2: MDHEN and SYDVKM. Trimming removed 7 bases at V and 4 bases at J, with 13 bases between.

Here the CDR3 reads CASSKKGTDYGYTF. CDR3 sequence (DNA): TGTGCCAGCAGCAAAAAGGGGACAGATTATGGCTACACCTTC. The chain combines TRBV6-2 or TRBV6-3 with TRBJ1-2; 7 bases fit TRBD1. The V gene end was trimmed by 6 bases and the J gene end by 5 bases; junction bases not matched to a gene: 9. This CDR3 has 14 residues. The germline V gene encodes CDR1 MNHEY and CDR2 SVGEGT.

This chain connects TRBV7-3 to TRBJ2-1; 10 bases agree with TRBD2. V gave up 5 bases and J gave up 6 bases; unmatched junction bases: 10. The CDR3 is 16 amino acids. Germline CDR1 is SGHTA and CDR2 is FQGTGA. This chain's CDR3 is CASSPQGLASPNEQFF. CDR3 bases: TGTGCCAGCAGCCCCCAGGGACTAGCGTCCCCCAATGAGCAGTTCTTC. The full variable domain, with the rest looked up from reference TRBV7-3 and TRBJ2-1, is GAGVSQTPSNKVTEKGKYVELRCDPISGHTALYWYRQSLGQGPEFLIYFQGTGAADDSGLPNDRFFAVRPEGSVSTLKIQRTERGDSAVYLCASSPQGLASPNEQFFGPGTRLTVL.

The chain combines TRBV7-9 with TRBJ1-2; D call uncertain. This CDR3 has 14 amino acids. Germline V gene sequence: CDR1 SEHNR, CDR2 FQNEAQ (reference sequence). The V gene lost 1 base and the J gene lost 4 bases, with 10 bases spanning the gap. The CDR3 protein is CASSLDLGSYGYTF. CDR3 DNA: TGTGCCAGCAGCTTAGATTTAGGGAGCTATGGCTACACCTTC. Full variable domain (outside the CDR3, taken from reference TRBV7-9 and TRBJ1-2): DTGVSQNPRHKITKRGQNVTFRCDPISEHNRLYWYRQTLGQGPEFLTYFQNEAQLEKSRLLSDRFSAERPKGSFSTLEIQRTEQGDSAMYLCASSLDLGSYGYTFGSGTRLTVV.

This chain joins TRBV27 and TRBJ1-2; a possible D gene is TRBD1 (6 bases). Germline V gives CDR1 MNHEY, CDR2 SMNVEV (reference sequence). CDR3 length equals 15 residues. The V end was cut by 6 bases, the J end by 0 bases, with 14 bases between. The CDR3 reads CASRRSGAPNYGYTF. The CDR3, as DNA: TGTGCCAGCAGGCGATCGGGGGCTCCTAACTATGGCTACACCTTC.

This clone appeared a few times. The genes are TRBV29-1 and TRBJ2-5, with D hard to call. There are 12 residues in the CDR3. The V and J ends lost 4 bases and 0 bases respectively, with 6 bases between them. Germline V gene lookup returns CDR1 SQVTM and CDR2 ANQGSEA. The CDR3 is CSVGGYQETQYF. The CDR3 nucleotides read TGCAGCGTTGGGGGTTACCAAGAGACCCAGTACTTC.

This rearrangement joins TRBV27 to TRBJ1-2; TRBD1 might be the D (5 bases). With 2 bases removed from V and 7 bases from J, the gap between germline ends came to 14 bases. The CDR3 spans 14 residues. Germline assignment: CDR1 MNHEY and CDR2 SMNVEV (reference sequence). Here the CDR3 reads CASSLTPGTGGYTF. The DNA of the CDR3 is TGTGCCAGCAGTTTAACCCCAGGGACGGGTGGCTACACCTTC.

The gene calls are TRBV12-5 and TRBJ1-1; D not resolved. V gave up 2 bases and J gave up 0 bases, with 10 bases separating them. Per the germline V gene, CDR1 is LGHNT and CDR2 is FRNRAP. The CDR3 is made up of 15 amino acids. The CDR3, as DNA: TGTGCTAGTGGTTTGTCGGGGTACATGAACACTGAAGCTTTCTTT. This encodes CASGLSGYMNTEAFF. Looking up the rest from reference TRBV12-5 and TRBJ1-1 gives the full variable domain: DARVTQTPRHKVTEMGQEVTMRCQPILGHNTVFWYRQTMMQGLELLAYFRNRAPLDDSGMPKDRFSAEMPDATLATLKIQPSEPRDSAVYFCASGLSGYMNTEAFFGQGTRLTVV.